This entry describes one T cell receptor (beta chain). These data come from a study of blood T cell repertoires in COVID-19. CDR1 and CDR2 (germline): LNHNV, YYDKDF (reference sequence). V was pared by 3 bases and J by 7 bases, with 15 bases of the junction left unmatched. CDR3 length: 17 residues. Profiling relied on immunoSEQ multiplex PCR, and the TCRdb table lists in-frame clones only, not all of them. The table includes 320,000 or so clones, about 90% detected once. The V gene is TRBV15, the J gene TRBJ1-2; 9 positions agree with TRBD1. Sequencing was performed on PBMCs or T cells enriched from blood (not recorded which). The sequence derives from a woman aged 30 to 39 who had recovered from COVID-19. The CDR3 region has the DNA TGTGCCACCAGCAGCCCACGGGGGGGGACAGGGCGAAGTGGCTACACCTTC. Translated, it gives CATSSPRGGTGRSGYTF.